The 5 T cell receptor beta chains below were found in one sample sequenced in a study of shared clonotypes between healthy human individuals (dated by TCRdb to about 2020). Receptors were amplified or captured by the immunoSEQ multiplex PCR assay. TCRdb stores this immuneACCESS table with in-frame sequences only. Part of the clones is absent; in the studies checked, under half of the shortfall reflects unresolved V genes, and no reason is known for the rest. This sample holds almost 750,000 clones; 72% were observed only once. Over 1.5% of the sample rests with the top ten. The sequenced sample consisted of memory CD4+ T cells sorted from blood. Per the publication, the cell subset or site label means: CD45RA-negative fraction. The receptor set was obtained from a woman in her 30s in good health.

The chain uses TRBV7-3 and TRBJ2-3; D is perhaps TRBD2 (6 bases). The CDR3 length is 14 residues. V lost 3 bases and J 1 base, leaving 8 bases between the germline ends. Germline V gene sequence: CDR1 SGHTA, CDR2 FQGTGA. DNA of the CDR3: TGTGCCAGCAGCTTGGGGACTGGCACAGATACGCAGTATTTT. This translates into CASSLGTGTDTQYF. Using reference TRBV7-3 and TRBJ2-3 for the parts outside the CDR3, the full variable domain is GAGVSQTPSNKVTEKGKYVELRCDPISGHTALYWYRQSLGQGPEFLIYFQGTGAADDSGLPNDRFFAVRPEGSVSTLKIQRTERGDSAVYLCASSLGTGTDTQYFGPGTRLTVL.

About this clone: This may arise from a read error, as a much more abundant clone is one base away. The chain links TRBV11-2 to TRBJ2-1; 7 nucleotides align to TRBD2. The CDR3 loop spans 15 amino acids. V was clipped by 1 base and J by 2 bases; unmatched bases: 2. Germline V lookup: CDR1 SGHAT, CDR2 FQNNGV. The CDR3 loop reads CASSLGTRPYNEQFF. The DNA for the CDR3 is TGTGCCAGCAGCTTAGGGACTAGACCCTACAATGAGCAGTTCTTC.

This rearrangement joins TRBV28 to TRBJ1-2; D uncertain. Germline CDR1 reads MDHEN; CDR2 reads SYDVKM. V lost 5 bases and J 8 bases, leaving 9 bases between the germline ends. The CDR3 is 11 residues long. CDR3 in amino acids: CASSLAWGYTF. As DNA, the CDR3 is TGTGCCAGCAGTCTTGCTTGGGGCTACACCTTC.

V usage is TRBV25-1 and J usage is TRBJ2-2; TRBD1 matches at 11 bases. Trimming at V came to 5 bases and at J to 8 bases, leaving 7 bases not matched to a gene. Germline CDR1 reads MGHDK; CDR2 reads SYGVNS. CDR3 length: 15 residues. The CDR3, as DNA: TGTGCCAGCAGTTCAGGGACAGGGGGACGGGGGGAGCTGTTTTTT. It encodes CASSSGTGGRGELFF.

The chain has TRBV25-1 and TRBJ2-7; weak D call: TRBD2 (5 bases). This CDR3 is built from 15 residues. Germline V gene lookup returns CDR1 MGHDK and CDR2 SYGVNS. The V and J ends lost 4 bases and 3 bases respectively, with 16 bases between them. The CDR3 sequence is CASSVSSTDLYEQYF. The CDR3 nucleotides are TGTGCCAGCAGTGTGTCTAGCACAGATCTCTACGAGCAGTACTTC.